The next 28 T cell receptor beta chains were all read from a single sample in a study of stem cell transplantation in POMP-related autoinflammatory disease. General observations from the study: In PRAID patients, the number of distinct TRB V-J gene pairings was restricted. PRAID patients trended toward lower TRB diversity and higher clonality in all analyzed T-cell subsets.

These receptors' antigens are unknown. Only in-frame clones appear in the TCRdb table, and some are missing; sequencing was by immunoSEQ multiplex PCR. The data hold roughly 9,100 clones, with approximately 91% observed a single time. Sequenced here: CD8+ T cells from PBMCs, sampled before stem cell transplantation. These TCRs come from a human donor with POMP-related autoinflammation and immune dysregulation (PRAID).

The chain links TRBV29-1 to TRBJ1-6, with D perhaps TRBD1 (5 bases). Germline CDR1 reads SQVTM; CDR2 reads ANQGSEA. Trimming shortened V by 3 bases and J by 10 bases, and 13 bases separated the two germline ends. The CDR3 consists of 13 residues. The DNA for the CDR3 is TGCAGCGTTGATGAGGGGATGGGGTCACCCCTCCACTTT. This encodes CSVDEGMGSPLHF.

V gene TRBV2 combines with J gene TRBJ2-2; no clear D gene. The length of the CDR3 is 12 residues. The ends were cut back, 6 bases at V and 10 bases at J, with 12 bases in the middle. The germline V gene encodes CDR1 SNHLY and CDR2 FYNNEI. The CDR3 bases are TGTGCCAGCAGCCAAGACCGACTGGAGCTGTTTTTT. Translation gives CASSQDRLELFF. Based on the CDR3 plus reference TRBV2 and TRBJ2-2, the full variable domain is EPEVTQTPSHQVTQMGQEVILRCVPISNHLYFYWYRQILGQKVEFLVSFYNNEISEKSEIFDDQFSVERPDGSNFTLKIRSTKLEDSAMYFCASSQDRLELFFGEGSRLTVL.

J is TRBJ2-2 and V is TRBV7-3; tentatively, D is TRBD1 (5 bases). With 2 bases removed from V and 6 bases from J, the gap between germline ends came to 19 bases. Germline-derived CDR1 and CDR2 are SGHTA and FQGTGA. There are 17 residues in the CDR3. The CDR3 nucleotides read TGTGCCAGCAGCTTAGGGGCAGGATCCGGTCTTGCCGGGGAGCTGTTTTTT. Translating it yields CASSLGAGSGLAGELFF.

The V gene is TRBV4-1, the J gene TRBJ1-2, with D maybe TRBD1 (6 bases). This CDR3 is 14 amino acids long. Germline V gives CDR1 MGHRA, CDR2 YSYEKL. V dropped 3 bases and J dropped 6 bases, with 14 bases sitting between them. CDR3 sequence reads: CASSQAGAGNGYTF. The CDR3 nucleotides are TGCGCCAGCAGCCAGGCAGGGGCTGGGAATGGCTACACCTTC.

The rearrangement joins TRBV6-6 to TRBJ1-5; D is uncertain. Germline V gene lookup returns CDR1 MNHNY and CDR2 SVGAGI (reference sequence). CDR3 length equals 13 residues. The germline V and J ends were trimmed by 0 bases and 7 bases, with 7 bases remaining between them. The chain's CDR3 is CASSYSGSQPQHF. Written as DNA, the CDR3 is TGTGCCAGCAGTTACTCGGGGTCCCAGCCCCAGCATTTT.

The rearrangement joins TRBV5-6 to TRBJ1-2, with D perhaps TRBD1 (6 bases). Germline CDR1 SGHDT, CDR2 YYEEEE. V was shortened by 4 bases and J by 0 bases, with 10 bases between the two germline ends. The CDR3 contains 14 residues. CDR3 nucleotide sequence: TGTGCCAGCAGCCCCCGGGACACTAACTATGGCTACACCTTC. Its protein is CASSPRDTNYGYTF. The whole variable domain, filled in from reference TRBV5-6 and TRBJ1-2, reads DAGVTQSPTHLIKTRGQQVTLRCSPKSGHDTVSWYQQALGQGPQFIFQYYEEEERQRGNFPDRFSGHQFPNYSSELNVNALLLGDSALYLCASSPRDTNYGYTFGSGTRLTVV.

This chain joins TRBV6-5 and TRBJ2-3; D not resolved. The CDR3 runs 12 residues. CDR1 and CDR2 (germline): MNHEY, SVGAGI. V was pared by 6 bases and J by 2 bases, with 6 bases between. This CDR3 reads CASRDYTDTQYF. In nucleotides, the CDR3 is TGTGCCAGCAGGGATTACACAGATACGCAGTATTTT.

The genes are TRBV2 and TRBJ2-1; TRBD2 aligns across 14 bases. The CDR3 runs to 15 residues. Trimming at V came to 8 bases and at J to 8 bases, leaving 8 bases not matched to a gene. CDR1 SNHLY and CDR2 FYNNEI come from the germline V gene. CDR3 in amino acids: CASETSGGVGDEQFF. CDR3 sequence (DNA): TGTGCCAGCGAGACTAGCGGGGGGGTAGGGGATGAGCAGTTCTTC.

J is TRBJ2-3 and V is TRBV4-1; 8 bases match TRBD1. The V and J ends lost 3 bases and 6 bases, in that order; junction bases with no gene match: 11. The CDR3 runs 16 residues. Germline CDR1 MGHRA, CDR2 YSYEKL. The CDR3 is CASSQRDRSLGDTQYF. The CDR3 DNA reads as TGCGCCAGCAGCCAGAGGGACAGGTCGCTCGGGGATACGCAGTATTTT.

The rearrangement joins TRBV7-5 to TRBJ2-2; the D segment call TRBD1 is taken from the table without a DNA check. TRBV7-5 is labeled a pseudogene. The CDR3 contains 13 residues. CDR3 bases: TGTGTCAGAAGCTTCACAGGGTTCGGGGAGCTGTTTTTT. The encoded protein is CVRSFTGFGELFF.

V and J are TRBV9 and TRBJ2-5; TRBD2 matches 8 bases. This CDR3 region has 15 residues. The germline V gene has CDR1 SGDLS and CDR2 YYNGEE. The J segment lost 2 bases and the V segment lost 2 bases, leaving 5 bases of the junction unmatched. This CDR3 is CASSVSGNLQETQYF. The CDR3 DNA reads TGTGCCAGCAGCGTTAGCGGGAACCTGCAAGAGACCCAGTACTTC.

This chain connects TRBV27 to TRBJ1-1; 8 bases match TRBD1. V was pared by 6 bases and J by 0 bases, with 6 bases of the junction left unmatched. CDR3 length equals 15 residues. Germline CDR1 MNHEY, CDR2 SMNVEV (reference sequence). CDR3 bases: TGTGCCAGCAGCCCGAGACAGGGGTTGAACACTGAAGCTTTCTTT. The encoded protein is CASSPRQGLNTEAFF.

The CDR3, as DNA: TGTGCCAGTAGGACTAGCGGGGGAGGCACAGATACGCAGTATTTT. It translates to CASRTSGGGTDTQYF. The chain uses TRBV19 and TRBJ2-3; 12 nucleotides line up with TRBD2. V lost 6 bases, J lost 1 base, and 2 bases stayed unmatched. This CDR3 comprises 15 residues. Germline lookup yields CDR1 LNHDA and CDR2 SQIVND (reference sequence).

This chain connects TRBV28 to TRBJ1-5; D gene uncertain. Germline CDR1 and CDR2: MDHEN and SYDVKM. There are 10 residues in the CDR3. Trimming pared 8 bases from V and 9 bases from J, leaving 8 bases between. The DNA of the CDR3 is TGTGCCAGCTCCAGGTCGCCCCAGCATTTT. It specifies CASSRSPQHF.

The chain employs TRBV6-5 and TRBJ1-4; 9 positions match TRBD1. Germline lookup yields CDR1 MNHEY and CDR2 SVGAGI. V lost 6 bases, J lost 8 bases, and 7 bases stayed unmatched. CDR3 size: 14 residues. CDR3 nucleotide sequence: TGTGCCAGCAGCCTAGGGACAGGGATCGAAAAACTGTTTTTT. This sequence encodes CASSLGTGIEKLFF.

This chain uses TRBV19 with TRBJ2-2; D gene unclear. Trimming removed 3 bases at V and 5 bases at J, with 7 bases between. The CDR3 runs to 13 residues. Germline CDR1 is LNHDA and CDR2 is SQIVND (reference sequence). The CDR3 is CASSILATGELFF. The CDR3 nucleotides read TGTGCCAGTAGTATTCTGGCAACCGGGGAGCTGTTTTTT.

CDR3 region: CASSYSSGRPYNEQFF. Written as DNA, the CDR3 is TGTGCCAGCAGTTATTCTAGTGGGAGACCCTACAATGAGCAGTTCTTC. The chain links TRBV6-5 to TRBJ2-1, with TRBD2 as a possible D gene (5 bases). The CDR3 totals 16 residues. The ends were cut back, 3 bases at V and 2 bases at J, with 14 bases in the middle. Germline lookup yields CDR1 MNHEY and CDR2 SVGAGI.

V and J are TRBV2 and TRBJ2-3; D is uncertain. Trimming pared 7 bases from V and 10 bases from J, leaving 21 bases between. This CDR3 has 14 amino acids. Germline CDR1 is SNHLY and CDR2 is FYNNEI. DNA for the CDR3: TGTGCCAGCAAGCCTTCCGTTTTGCTCACCCCGCAGTATTTT. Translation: CASKPSVLLTPQYF.

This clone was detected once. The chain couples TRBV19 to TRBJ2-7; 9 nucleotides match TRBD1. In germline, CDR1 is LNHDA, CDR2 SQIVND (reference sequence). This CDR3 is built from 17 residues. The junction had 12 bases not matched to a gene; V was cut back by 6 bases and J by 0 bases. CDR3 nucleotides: TGTGCCAGTAGCTCCATCCTCGGGACAGGGCTCTCCTACGAGCAGTACTTC. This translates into CASSSILGTGLSYEQYF.

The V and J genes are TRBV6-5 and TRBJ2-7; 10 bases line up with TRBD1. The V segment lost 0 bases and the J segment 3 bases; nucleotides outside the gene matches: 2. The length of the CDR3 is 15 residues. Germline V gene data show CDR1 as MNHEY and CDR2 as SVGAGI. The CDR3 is CASSYSRTGGYEQYF. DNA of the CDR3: TGTGCCAGCAGTTACTCGAGGACAGGGGGCTACGAGCAGTACTTC.

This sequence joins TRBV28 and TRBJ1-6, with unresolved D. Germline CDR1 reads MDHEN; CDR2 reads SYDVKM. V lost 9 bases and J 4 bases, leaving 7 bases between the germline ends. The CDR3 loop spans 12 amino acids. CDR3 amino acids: CASYNYNSPLHF. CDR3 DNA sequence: TGTGCCAGTTACAATTATAATTCACCCCTCCACTTT.

The chain's CDR3 is CASSFGLAREQYF. The CDR3 DNA sequence: TGCGCCAGCAGCTTCGGACTAGCGCGTGAGCAGTACTTC. The chain is built from TRBV5-1 and TRBJ2-7; 9 bases fit TRBD2. The germline CDR1 and CDR2 sequences are SGHRS and YFSETQ. V shed 2 bases and J 7 bases; nucleotides not matched to a gene: 4. This CDR3 is built from 13 residues.

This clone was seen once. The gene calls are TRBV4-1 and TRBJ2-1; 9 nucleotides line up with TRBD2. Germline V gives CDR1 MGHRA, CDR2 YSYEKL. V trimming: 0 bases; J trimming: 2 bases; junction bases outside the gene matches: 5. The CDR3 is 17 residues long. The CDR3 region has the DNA TGCGCCAGCAGCCAAGATTTCCGACTAGCGGCCTACAATGAGCAGTTCTTC. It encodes CASSQDFRLAAYNEQFF.

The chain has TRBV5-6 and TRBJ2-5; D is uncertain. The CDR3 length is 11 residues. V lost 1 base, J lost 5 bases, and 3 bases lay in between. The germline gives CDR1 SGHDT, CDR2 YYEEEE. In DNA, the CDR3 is TGTGCCAGCAGCTTGCAGGAGACCCAGTACTTC. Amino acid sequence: CASSLQETQYF.

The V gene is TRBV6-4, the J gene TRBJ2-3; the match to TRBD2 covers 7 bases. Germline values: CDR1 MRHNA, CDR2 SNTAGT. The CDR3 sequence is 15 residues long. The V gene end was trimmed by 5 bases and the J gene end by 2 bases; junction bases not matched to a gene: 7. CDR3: CASSLSGALTDTQYF. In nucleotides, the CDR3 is TGTGCCAGCAGTTTAAGCGGGGCCCTCACAGATACGCAGTATTTT.

The CDR3, as DNA: TGTGCCAGCAGCTTAGGTTACAGGGTTTCAGATACGCAGTATTTT. This sequence encodes CASSLGYRVSDTQYF. The V call is TRBV7-6, the J call TRBJ2-3, with D perhaps TRBD1 (6 bases). The CDR3 spans 15 residues. Germline loops: CDR1 SGHVS, CDR2 FNYEAQ. V was trimmed by 1 base and J by 4 bases, leaving 12 bases between them. Complete variable domain (other parts from reference TRBV7-6 and TRBJ2-3): GAGVSQSPRYKVTKRGQDVALRCDPISGHVSLYWYRQALGQGPEFLTYFNYEAQQDKSGLPNDRFSAERPEGSISTLTIQRTEQRDSAMYRCASSLGYRVSDTQYFGPGTRLTVL.

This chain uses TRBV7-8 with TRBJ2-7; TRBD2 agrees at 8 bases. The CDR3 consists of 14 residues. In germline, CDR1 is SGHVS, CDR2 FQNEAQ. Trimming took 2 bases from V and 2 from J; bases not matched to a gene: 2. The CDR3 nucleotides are TGTGCCAGCAGCTTAACTAGCGGAACCTACGAGCAGTACTTC. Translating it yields CASSLTSGTYEQYF.

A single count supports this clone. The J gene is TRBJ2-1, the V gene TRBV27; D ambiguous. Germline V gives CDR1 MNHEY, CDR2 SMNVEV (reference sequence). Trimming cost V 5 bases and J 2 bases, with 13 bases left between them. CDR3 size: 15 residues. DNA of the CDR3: TGTGCCAGCAGTCCGACGAACGGACCCTACAATGAGCAGTTCTTC. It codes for CASSPTNGPYNEQFF.